A selection of T cell receptor beta chains follows, all from one sample in a study of response to subunit inactivated influenza vaccine. Using its own MiXCR run on the RT-PCR reads, TCRdb lists one record per CDR3 protein. The data hold roughly 710,000 distinct CDR3 sequences, with 14% observed a single time. The sequencing here drew on PBMCs from blood, taken 14 to 15 days before vaccination. The receptors were sampled from a man aged 45 to 65 who received an inactivated influenza vaccine. The CDR3 runs from the conserved cysteine through the conserved F or W. D genes are given only for firm matches. Clone size is not always given. Where it is, it says once, few, many or a class for expanded clones.

length	J	V	size	D	CDR3
13	TRBJ2-2	TRBV20-1	.	.	CSAARELGGELFF
13	TRBJ2-1	TRBV10-3	many	TRBD2	CAIGLAGSNEQFF
19	TRBJ2-1	TRBV4-2	.	TRBD2	CASSQSGTSGLSSYNEQFF
14	TRBJ2-3	TRBV28	.	TRBD2	CASSLAGEGDTQYF
14	TRBJ2-5	TRBV7-2	.	.	CASSLATGTGAQYF
14	TRBJ2-4	TRBV10-3	few	.	CAISVGQAKNIQYF
18	TRBJ2-7	TRBV5-6	once	TRBD1	CASSLEGPTGQVPYEQYF
17	TRBJ2-7	TRBV3-1	.	TRBD1	CASSQTLQGAFPYEQYF
17	TRBJ1-2	TRBV20-1	.	.	CSARAGGMDGGNYGYTF
14	TRBJ2-7	TRBV2	many	.	CASSEGPGIYEQYF
17	TRBJ2-3	TRBV5-1	.	.	CASSLEHGGGGADTQYF
15	TRBJ2-1	TRBV14	few	.	CASSPSRGGYNEQFF
14	TRBJ2-7	TRBV15	few	.	CATRKGQGPYEQYF